By share, the clone carrying this TCR beta chain ranks as large. TCRdb analysed the multiplex PCR reads with MiXCR anew, one entry per CDR3 protein. Here the sample spans around 970 distinct CDR3 sequences, about 16% being singletons. Tregs were sorted as CD4+CD25+CD127-/low cells. The specimen was Tregs sorted from blood. The clonotype originates from a female donor with breast cancer.

In DNA, the CDR3 is TGTGCCAGCAGTGATCAGGGAAACTATGGCTACACCTTC. The encoded protein is CASSDQGNYGYTF. The chain joins TRBV12-3 or TRBV12-4 to TRBJ1-2, with D possibly matching TRBD1 (5 bases). V was trimmed by 5 bases and J by 2 bases, leaving 9 bases between them. CDR3 size: 13 residues.